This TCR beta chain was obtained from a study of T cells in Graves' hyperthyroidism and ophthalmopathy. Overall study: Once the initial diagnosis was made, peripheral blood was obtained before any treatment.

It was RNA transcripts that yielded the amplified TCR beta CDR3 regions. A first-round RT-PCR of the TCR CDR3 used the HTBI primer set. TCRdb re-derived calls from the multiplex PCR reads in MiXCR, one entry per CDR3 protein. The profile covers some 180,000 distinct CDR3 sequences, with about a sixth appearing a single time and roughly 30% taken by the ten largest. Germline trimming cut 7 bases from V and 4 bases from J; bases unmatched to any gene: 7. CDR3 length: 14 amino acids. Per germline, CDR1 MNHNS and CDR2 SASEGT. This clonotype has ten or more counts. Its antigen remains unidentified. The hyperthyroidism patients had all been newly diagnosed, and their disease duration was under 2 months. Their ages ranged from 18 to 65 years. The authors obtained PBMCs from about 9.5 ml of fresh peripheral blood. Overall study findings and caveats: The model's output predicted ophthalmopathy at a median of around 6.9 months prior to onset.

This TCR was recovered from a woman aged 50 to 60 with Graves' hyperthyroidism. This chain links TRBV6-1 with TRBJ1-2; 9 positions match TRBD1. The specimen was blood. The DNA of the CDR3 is TGTGCCAGCACTCTGGACAGGGGAGCCTATGGCTACACCTTC. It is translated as CASTLDRGAYGYTF.